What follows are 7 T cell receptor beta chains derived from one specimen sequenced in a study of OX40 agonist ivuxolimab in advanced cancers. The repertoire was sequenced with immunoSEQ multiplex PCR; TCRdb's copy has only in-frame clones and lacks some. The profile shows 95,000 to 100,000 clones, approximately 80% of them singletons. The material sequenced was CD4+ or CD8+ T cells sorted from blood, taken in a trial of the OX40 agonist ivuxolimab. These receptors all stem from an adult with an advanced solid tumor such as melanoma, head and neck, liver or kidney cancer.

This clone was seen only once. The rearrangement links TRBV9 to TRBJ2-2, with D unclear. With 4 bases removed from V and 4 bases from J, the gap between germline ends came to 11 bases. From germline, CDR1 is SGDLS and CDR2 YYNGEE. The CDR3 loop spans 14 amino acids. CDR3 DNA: TGTGCCAGCAGCCCTCGGACCTTCACCGGGGAGCTGTTTTTT. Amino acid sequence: CASSPRTFTGELFF.

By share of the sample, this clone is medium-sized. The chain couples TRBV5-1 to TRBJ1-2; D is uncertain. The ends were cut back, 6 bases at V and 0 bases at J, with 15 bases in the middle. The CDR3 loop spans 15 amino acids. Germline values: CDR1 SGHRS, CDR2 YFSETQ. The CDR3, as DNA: TGCGCCAGCAAACTAGGCTCTAAAGCTAACTATGGCTACACCTTC. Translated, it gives CASKLGSKANYGYTF. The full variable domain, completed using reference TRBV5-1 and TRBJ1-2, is KAGVTQTPRYLIKTRGQQVTLSCSPISGHRSVSWYQQTPGQGLQFLFEYFSETQRNKGNFPGRFSGRQFSNSRSEMNVSTLELGDSALYLCASKLGSKANYGYTFGSGTRLTVV.

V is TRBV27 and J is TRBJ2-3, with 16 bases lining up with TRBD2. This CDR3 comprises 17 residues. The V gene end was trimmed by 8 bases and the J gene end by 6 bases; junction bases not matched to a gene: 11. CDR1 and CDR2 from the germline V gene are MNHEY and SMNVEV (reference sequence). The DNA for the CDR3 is TGTGCCAGCGCCTATCTGGGACTAGCGGGAGGGCCGGATACGCAGTATTTT. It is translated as CASAYLGLAGGPDTQYF.

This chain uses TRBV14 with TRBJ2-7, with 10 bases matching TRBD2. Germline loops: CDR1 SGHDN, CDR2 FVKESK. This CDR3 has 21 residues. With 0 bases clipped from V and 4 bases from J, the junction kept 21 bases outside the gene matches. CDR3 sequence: CASSQDPSGLAVPSLLYEQYF. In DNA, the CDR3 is TGTGCCAGCAGCCAAGATCCTAGCGGACTAGCGGTGCCCTCCCTCCTTTACGAGCAGTACTTC.

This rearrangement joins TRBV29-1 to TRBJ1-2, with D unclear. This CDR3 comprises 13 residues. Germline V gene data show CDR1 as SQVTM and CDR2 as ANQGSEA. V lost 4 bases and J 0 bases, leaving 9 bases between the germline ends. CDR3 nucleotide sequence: TGCAGCGTTGGAGGCAGTTCTAACTATGGCTACACCTTC. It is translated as CSVGGSSNYGYTF.

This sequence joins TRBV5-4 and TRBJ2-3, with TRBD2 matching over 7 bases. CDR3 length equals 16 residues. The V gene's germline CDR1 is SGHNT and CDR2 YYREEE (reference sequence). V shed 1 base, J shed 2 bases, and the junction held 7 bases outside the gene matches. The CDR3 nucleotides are TGTGCCAGCAGCTTGTACGTGGGGGGGAACACAGATACGCAGTATTTT. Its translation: CASSLYVGGNTDTQYF.

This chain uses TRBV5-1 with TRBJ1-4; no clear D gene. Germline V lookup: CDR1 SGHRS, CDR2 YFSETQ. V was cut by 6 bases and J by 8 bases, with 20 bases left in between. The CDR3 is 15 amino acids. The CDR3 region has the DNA TGCGCCAGCAACTACCTGGGCCACAAAGACGAAAAACTGTTTTTT. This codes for CASNYLGHKDEKLFF.